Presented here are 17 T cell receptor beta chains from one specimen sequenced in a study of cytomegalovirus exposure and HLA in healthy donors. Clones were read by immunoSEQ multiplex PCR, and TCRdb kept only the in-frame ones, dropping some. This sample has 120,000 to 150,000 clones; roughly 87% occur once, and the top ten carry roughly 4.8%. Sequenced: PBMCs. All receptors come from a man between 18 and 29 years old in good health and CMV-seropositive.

The chain's CDR3 is CASSPGVGGNTIYF. The CDR3 DNA sequence: TGCGCCAGCAGCCCGGGGGTCGGGGGAAACACCATATATTTT. The chain uses TRBV4-1 and TRBJ1-3, with a possible D match to TRBD1 (5 bases). This CDR3 is built from 14 residues. Deletions cut 4 bases from V and 4 bases from J, with 11 bases between. Germline CDR1 and CDR2: MGHRA and YSYEKL.

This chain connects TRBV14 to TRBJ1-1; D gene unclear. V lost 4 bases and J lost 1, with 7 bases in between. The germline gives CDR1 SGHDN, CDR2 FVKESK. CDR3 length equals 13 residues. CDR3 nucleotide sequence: TGTGCCAGCAGCCCATTTCCGAACACTGAAGCTTTCTTT. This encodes CASSPFPNTEAFF.

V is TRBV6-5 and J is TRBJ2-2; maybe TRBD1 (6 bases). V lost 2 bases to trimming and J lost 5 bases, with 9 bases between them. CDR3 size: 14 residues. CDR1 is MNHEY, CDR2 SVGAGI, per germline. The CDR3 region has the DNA TGTGCCAGCAGTTACGACAGGAAAACCGGGGAGCTGTTTTTT. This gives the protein CASSYDRKTGELFF.

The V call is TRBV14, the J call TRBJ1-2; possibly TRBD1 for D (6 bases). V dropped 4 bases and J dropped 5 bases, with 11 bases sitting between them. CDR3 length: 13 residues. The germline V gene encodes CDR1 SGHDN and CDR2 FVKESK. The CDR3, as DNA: TGTGCCAGCAGCCCCAGGGGAGAGTATGGCTACACCTTC. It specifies CASSPRGEYGYTF.

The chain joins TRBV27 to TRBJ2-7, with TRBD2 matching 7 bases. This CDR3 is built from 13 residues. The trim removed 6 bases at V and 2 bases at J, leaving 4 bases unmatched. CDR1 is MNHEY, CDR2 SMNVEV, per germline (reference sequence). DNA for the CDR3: TGTGCCAGCAGCCCGGGAGGAACCTACGAGCAGTACTTC. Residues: CASSPGGTYEQYF.

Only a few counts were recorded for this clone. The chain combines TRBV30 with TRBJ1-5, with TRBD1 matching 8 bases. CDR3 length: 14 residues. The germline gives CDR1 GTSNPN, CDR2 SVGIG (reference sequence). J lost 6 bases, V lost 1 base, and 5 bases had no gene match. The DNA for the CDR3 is TGTGCCTGGAGTGAAGGGACAGGCAGTCAGCCCCAGCATTTT. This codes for CAWSEGTGSQPQHF.

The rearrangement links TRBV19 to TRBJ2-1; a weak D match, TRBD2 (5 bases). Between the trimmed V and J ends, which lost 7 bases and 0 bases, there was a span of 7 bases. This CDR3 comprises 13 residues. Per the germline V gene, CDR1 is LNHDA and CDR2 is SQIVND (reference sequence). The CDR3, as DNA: TGTGCCAGTATGGACTTCTCCTACAATGAGCAGTTCTTC. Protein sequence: CASMDFSYNEQFF.

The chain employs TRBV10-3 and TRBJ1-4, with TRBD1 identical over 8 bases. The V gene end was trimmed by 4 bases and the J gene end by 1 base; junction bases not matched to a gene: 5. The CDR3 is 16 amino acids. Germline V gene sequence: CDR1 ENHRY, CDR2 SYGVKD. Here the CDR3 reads CAISAGTGETNEKLFF. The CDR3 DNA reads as TGTGCCATCAGTGCCGGGACAGGAGAAACTAATGAAAAACTGTTTTTT.

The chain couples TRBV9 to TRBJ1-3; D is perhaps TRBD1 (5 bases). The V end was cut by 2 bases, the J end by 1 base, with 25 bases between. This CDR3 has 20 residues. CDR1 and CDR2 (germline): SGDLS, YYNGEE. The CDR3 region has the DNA TGTGCCAGCAGCGTGAAAGACAGACCAACGTATTTATCTTCTGGAAACACCATATATTTT. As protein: CASSVKDRPTYLSSGNTIYF. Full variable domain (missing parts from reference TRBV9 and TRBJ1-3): DSGVTQTPKHLITATGQRVTLRCSPRSGDLSVYWYQQSLDQGLQFLIQYYNGEERAKGNILERFSAQQFPDLHSELNLSSLELGDSALYFCASSVKDRPTYLSSGNTIYFGEGSWLTVV.

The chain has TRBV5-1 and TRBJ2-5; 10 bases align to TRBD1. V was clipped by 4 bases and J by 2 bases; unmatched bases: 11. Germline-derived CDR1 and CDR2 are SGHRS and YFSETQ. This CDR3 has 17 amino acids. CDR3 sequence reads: CASSRDRGHTGQETQYF. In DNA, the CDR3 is TGCGCCAGCAGCAGGGACAGGGGACACACCGGACAAGAGACCCAGTACTTC.

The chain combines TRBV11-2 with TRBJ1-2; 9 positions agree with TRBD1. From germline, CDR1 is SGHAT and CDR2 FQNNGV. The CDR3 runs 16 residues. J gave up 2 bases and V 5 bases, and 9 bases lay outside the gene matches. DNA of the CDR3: TGTGCCAGCAGCCCGAAACCCGGGACAGGGAACTATGGCTACACCTTC. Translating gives CASSPKPGTGNYGYTF.

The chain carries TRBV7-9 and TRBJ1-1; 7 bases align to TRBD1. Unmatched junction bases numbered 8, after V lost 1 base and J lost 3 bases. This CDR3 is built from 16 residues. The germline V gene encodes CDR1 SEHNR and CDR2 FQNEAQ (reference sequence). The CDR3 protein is CASSLGGGEGDTEAFF. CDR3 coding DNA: TGTGCCAGCAGCTTAGGAGGGGGCGAAGGGGACACTGAAGCTTTCTTT.

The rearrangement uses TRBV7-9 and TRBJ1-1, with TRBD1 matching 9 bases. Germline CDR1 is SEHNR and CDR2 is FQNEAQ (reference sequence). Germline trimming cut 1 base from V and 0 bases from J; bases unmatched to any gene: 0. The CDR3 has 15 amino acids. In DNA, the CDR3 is TGTGCCAGCAGCTTAGGGGACAGGGTGAACACTGAAGCTTTCTTT. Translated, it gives CASSLGDRVNTEAFF.

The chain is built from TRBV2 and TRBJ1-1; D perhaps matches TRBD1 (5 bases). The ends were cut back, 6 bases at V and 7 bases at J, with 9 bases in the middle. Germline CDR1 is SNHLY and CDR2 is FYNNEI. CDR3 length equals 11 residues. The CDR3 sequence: CASSGGVEAFF. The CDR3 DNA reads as TGTGCCAGCAGCGGGGGGGTTGAAGCTTTCTTT.

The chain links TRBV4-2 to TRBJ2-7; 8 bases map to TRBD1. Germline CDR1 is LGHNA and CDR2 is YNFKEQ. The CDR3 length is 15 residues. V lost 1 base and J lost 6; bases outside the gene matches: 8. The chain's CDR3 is CASSQGRQGAFEQYF. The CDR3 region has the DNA TGTGCCAGCAGCCAAGGGCGCCAGGGGGCGTTCGAGCAGTACTTC.

The CDR3 sequence is CSVGELAGELFF. CDR3 DNA sequence: TGCAGCGTTGGTGAGCTAGCCGGGGAGCTGTTTTTT. The rearrangement links TRBV29-1 to TRBJ2-2; no clear D gene. Per germline, CDR1 SQVTM and CDR2 ANQGSEA. The CDR3 covers 12 residues. Between the trimmed V and J ends, which lost 4 bases and 6 bases, there was a span of 9 bases.

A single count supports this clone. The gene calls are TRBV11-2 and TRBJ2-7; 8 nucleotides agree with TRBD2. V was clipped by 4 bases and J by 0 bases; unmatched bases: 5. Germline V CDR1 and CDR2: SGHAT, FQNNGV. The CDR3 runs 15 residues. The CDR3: CASSSVAGFSYEQYF. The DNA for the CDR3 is TGTGCCAGCAGCTCGGTAGCGGGGTTCTCCTACGAGCAGTACTTC.